The present entry profiles one T cell receptor beta chain with its context. Only in-frame clones appear in the TCRdb table, and some are missing; sequencing was by immunoSEQ multiplex PCR. The profile shows approximately 150,000 clones, under 95% of them singletons. These data originate in a study of control samples from healthy donors and cancer patients. This CDR3 comprises 13 residues. Trimming removed 4 bases at V and 0 bases at J, with 4 bases between. The V gene's germline CDR1 is SNHLY and CDR2 FYNNEI. The sequenced sample was blood. V and J are TRBV2 and TRBJ1-3; D remains unclear. The clonotype comes from a woman aged 18-35 years in good health. The CDR3 loop reads CASSADSGNTIYF. As DNA, the CDR3 is TGTGCCAGCAGTGCGGACTCTGGAAACACCATATATTTT. The full variable domain, in which reference TRBV2 and TRBJ1-3 provide the parts outside the CDR3, is EPEVTQTPSHQVTQMGQEVILRCVPISNHLYFYWYRQILGQKVEFLVSFYNNEISEKSEIFDDQFSVERPDGSNFTLKIRSTKLEDSAMYFCASSADSGNTIYFGEGSWLTVV.